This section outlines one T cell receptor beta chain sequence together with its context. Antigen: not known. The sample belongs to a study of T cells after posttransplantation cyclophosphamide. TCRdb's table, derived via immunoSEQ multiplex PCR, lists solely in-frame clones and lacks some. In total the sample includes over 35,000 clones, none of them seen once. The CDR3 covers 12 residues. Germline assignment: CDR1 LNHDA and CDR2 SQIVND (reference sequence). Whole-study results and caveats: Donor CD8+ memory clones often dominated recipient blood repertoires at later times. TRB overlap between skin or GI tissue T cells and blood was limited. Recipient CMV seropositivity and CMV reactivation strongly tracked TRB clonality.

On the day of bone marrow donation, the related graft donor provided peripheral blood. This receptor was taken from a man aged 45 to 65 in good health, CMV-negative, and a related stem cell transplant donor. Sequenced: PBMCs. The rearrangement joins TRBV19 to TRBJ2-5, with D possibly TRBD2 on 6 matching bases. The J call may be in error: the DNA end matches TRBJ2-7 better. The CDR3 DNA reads TGTGCCACCAAGTTGGGACTGAACGAGCAGTACTTC. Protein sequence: CATKLGLNEQYF.